This T cell receptor (beta chain) was observed in a study of blood T cell repertoires in COVID-19. TCRdb's table, derived via immunoSEQ multiplex PCR, lists solely in-frame clones and lacks some. This table has roughly 200,000 clones, just under 90% appearing once. The table lists this clone with a few counts. The CDR3 contains 13 residues. V was trimmed by 4 bases and J by 5 bases, leaving 8 bases between them. Per the germline V gene, CDR1 is SEHNR and CDR2 is FQNEAQ (reference sequence). This clonotype was obtained from a man aged 60 to 75 who had recovered from COVID-19. The genes are TRBV7-9 and TRBJ1-4, with unresolved D. The sequencing sample was made of peripheral blood. The CDR3 here is CASSSRRNEKLFF. CDR3 sequence (DNA): TGTGCCAGCAGCTCTAGGAGAAATGAAAAACTGTTTTTT.